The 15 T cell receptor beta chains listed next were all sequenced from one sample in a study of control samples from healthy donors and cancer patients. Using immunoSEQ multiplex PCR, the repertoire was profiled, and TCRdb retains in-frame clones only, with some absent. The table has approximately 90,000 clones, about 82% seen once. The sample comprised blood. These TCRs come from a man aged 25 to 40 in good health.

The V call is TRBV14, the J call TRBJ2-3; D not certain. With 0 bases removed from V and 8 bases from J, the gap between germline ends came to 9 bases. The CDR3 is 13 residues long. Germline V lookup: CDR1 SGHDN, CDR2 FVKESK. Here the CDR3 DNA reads TGTGCCAGCAGCCAAGACTTGGGTACTACGCAGTATTTT. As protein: CASSQDLGTTQYF.

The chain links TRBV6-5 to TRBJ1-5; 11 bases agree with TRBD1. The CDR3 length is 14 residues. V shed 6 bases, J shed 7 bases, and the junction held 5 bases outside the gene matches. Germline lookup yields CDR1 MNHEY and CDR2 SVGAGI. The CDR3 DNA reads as TGTGCCAGCAGGTCCGGGACAGGGGGACAGCCCCAGCATTTT. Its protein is CASRSGTGGQPQHF.

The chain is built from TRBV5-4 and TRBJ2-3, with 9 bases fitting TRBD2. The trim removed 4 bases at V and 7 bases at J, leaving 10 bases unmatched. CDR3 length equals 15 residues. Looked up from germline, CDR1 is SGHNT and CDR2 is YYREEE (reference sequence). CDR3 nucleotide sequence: TGTGCCAGCAGCCGGGCGCGGGGGGGCCACAATACGCAGTATTTT. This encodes CASSRARGGHNTQYF.

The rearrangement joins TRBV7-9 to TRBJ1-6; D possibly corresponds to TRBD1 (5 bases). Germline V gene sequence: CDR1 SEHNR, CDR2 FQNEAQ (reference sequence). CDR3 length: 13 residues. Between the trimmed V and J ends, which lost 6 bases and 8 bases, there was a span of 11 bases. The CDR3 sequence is CASRLLGDSPLHF. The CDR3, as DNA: TGTGCCAGCAGGCTCCTAGGGGATTCACCCCTCCACTTT. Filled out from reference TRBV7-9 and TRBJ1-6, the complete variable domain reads DTGVSQNPRHKITKRGQNVTFRCDPISEHNRLYWYRQTLGQGPEFLTYFQNEAQLEKSRLLSDRFSAERPKGSFSTLEIQRTEQGDSAMYLCASRLLGDSPLHFGNGTRLTVT.

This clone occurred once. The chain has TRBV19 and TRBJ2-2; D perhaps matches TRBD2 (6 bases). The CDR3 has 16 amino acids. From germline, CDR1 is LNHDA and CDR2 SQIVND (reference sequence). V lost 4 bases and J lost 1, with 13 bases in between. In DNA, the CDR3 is TGTGCCAGTAGTAGGTGGGGCGGGGTGAACACCGGGGAGCTGTTTTTT. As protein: CASSRWGGVNTGELFF.

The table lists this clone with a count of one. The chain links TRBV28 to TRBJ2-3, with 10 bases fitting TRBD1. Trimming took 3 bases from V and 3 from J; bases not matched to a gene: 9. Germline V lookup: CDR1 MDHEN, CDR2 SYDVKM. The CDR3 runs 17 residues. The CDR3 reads CASSFSPGQGETDTQYF. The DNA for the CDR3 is TGTGCCAGCAGTTTTTCCCCCGGACAGGGGGAAACAGATACGCAGTATTTT.

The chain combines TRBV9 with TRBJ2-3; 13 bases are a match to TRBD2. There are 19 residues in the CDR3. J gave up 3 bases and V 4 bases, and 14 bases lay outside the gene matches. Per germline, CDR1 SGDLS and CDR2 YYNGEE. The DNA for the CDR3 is TGTGCCAGCAGCCCCGGCCTACTAGCGGGGGGGCCCGGGACAGATACGCAGTATTTT. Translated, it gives CASSPGLLAGGPGTDTQYF. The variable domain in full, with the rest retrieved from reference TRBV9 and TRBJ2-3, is DSGVTQTPKHLITATGQRVTLRCSPRSGDLSVYWYQQSLDQGLQFLIQYYNGEERAKGNILERFSAQQFPDLHSELNLSSLELGDSALYFCASSPGLLAGGPGTDTQYFGPGTRLTVL.

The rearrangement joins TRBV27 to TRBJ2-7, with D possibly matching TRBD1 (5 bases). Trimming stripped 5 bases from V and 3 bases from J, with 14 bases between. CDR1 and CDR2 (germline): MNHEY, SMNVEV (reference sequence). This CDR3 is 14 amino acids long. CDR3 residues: CASSTRTLNYEQYF. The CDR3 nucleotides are TGTGCCAGCAGTACAAGGACACTGAACTACGAGCAGTACTTC.

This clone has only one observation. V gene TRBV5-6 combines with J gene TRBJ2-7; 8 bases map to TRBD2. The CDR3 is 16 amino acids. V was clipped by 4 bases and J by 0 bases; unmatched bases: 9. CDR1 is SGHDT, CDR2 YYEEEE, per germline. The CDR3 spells CASSLRRGAYSYEQYF. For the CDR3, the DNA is TGTGCCAGCAGCCTGCGGCGGGGGGCCTACTCCTACGAGCAGTACTTC.

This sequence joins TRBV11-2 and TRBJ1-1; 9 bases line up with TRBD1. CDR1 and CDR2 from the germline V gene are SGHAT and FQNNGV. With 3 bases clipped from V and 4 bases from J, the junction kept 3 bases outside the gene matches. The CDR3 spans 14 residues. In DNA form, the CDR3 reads TGTGCCAGCAGCTTCGGACAGGGGCTCACTGAAGCTTTCTTT. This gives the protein CASSFGQGLTEAFF.

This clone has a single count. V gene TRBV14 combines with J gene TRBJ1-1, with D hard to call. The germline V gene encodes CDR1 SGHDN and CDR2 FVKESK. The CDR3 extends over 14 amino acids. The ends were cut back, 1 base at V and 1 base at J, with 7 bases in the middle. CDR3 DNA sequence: TGTGCCAGCAGCCAAGGACTCTGGAACACTGAAGCTTTCTTT. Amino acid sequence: CASSQGLWNTEAFF.

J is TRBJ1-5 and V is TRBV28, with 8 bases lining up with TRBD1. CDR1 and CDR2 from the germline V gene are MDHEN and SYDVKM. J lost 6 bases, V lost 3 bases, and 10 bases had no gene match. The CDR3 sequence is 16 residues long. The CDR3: CASSFISGQGGQPQHF. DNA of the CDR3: TGTGCCAGCAGTTTTATCTCCGGACAGGGCGGTCAGCCCCAGCATTTT. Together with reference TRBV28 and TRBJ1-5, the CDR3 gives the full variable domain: DVKVTQSSRYLVKRTGEKVFLECVQDMDHENMFWYRQDPGLGLRLIYFSYDVKMKEKGDIPEGYSVSREKKERFSLILESASTNQTSMYLCASSFISGQGGQPQHFGDGTRLSIL.

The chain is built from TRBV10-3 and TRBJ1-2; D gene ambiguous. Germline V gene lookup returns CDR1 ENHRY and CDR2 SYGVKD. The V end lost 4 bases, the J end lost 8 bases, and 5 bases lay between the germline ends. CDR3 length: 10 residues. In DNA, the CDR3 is TGTGCCATCAGTGGGAACGGCTACACCTTC. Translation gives CAISGNGYTF.

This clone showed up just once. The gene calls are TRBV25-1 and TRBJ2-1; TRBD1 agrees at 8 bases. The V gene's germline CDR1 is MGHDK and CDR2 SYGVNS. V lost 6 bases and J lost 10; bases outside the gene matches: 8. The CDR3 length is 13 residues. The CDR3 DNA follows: TGTGCCAGCAGGCCGTCAGGGGGCAGAGAGCAGTTCTTC. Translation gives CASRPSGGREQFF.

The CDR3 spells CASSWPHYNEQFF. The DNA for the CDR3 is TGTGCCAGCAGCTGGCCCCATTACAATGAGCAGTTCTTC. This chain uses TRBV6-5 with TRBJ2-1, with no clear D. Trimming removed 6 bases at V and 4 bases at J, with 10 bases between. The CDR3 covers 13 residues. The V gene's germline CDR1 is MNHEY and CDR2 SVGAGI.